Here is one T cell receptor (beta chain) with its context. The sample belongs to a study of blood T cell repertoires in COVID-19. Study background: Both acute and convalescent COVID-19 samples were obtained from the United States, Italy and Spain.

Germline V gene data show CDR1 as MNHEY and CDR2 as SVGAGI. V shed 2 bases and J 5 bases; nucleotides not matched to a gene: 2. This CDR3 is built from 13 residues. The method was immunoSEQ multiplex PCR; TCRdb's version includes in-frame clones alone and lacks a portion of them. The data show some 200,000 clones, about 88% seen once. This receptor was taken from a woman aged 25 to 39 who had recovered from COVID-19. Material for sequencing was PBMCs or T cells enriched from blood (not recorded which). The rearrangement joins TRBV6-5 to TRBJ1-2; 7 nucleotides align to TRBD1. The DNA of the CDR3 is TGTGCCAGCAGTTACGGGACAGTTTATGGCTACACCTTC. It yields the protein CASSYGTVYGYTF.